The 17 T cell receptor beta chains presented below share a single source sample, sequenced in a study of neoadjuvant nivolumab and ipilimumab in lung cancer. Assay used: immunoSEQ multiplex PCR; TCRdb lists only in-frame clones, some missing. The table lists about 3,300 clones, 88% of them singletons. Source: tumor tissue, taken after neoadjuvant nivolumab, alone or with ipilimumab, at or shortly before surgery. These receptors were collected from an adult with non-small cell lung cancer.

The J gene is TRBJ1-4, the V gene TRBV28; a weak D match, TRBD1 (5 bases). CDR1 is MDHEN and CDR2 is SYDVKM in the germline V gene. The CDR3 is 18 residues long. Trimming removed 2 bases at V and 0 bases at J, with 16 bases between. The DNA for the CDR3 is TGTGCCAGCAGTTTAAGGACAAACCCTTTTGCAACTAATGAAAAACTGTTTTTT. It is translated as CASSLRTNPFATNEKLFF.

By its share, this clone is large. The genes are TRBV9 and TRBJ2-7, with 10 bases fitting TRBD1. This CDR3 comprises 16 residues. CDR1 is SGDLS, CDR2 YYNGEE, per germline. Trimming at V came to 3 bases and at J to 9 bases, leaving 15 bases not matched to a gene. CDR3 region: CASSASRGTGEFAQYF. CDR3 DNA: TGTGCCAGCAGCGCAAGTAGGGGGACAGGGGAGTTCGCGCAGTACTTC.

V gene TRBV6-1 combines with J gene TRBJ1-6, with D possibly TRBD1 on 5 matching bases. Trimming pared 3 bases from V and 5 bases from J, leaving 5 bases between. Germline V gene sequence: CDR1 MNHNS, CDR2 SASEGT. The CDR3 loop spans 13 amino acids. The CDR3 here is CASSDRDNSPLHF. CDR3 nucleotide sequence: TGTGCCAGCAGTGACAGGGATAATTCACCCCTCCACTTT.

This clone was observed once. The chain employs TRBV9 and TRBJ2-3, with 10 bases that match TRBD1. Germline CDR1 is SGDLS and CDR2 is YYNGEE. The CDR3 is 15 amino acids. The trim removed 4 bases at V and 2 bases at J, leaving 4 bases unmatched. CDR3 in DNA: TGTGCCAGCAGCCGGGACAGGGGTTACACAGATACGCAGTATTTT. This encodes CASSRDRGYTDTQYF.

The gene calls are TRBV19 and TRBJ2-3, with 7 nucleotides matching TRBD2. The junction had 12 bases not matched to a gene; V was cut back by 5 bases and J by 4 bases. CDR1 and CDR2 from the germline V gene are LNHDA and SQIVND (reference sequence). This CDR3 contains 16 residues. CDR3 loop: CASSFARGGSADTQYF. The CDR3 region has the DNA TGTGCCAGTAGTTTCGCTCGGGGCGGGAGCGCAGATACGCAGTATTTT.

The rearrangement uses TRBV6-1 and TRBJ2-5, with TRBD1 identical over 9 bases. V lost 4 bases and J lost 0; bases outside the gene matches: 15. CDR1 is MNHNS, CDR2 SASEGT, per germline. This CDR3 comprises 19 residues. The CDR3 spells CASSVLVGQGTPYQETQYF. For the CDR3, the DNA is TGTGCCAGCAGTGTCCTCGTAGGACAGGGGACCCCGTACCAAGAGACCCAGTACTTC.

This chain connects TRBV27 to TRBJ2-7; a weak D match, TRBD1 (6 bases). From germline, CDR1 is MNHEY and CDR2 SMNVEV (reference sequence). The CDR3 contains 12 residues. Between the trimmed V and J ends, which lost 4 bases and 5 bases, there was a span of 9 bases. The CDR3 DNA reads as TGTGCCAGCAGTTCAGGGGTCCACGAGCAGTACTTC. Translating it yields CASSSGVHEQYF.

The CDR3 spells CSFGLAGNTDTQYF. The CDR3 region has the DNA TGCAGCTTTGGACTAGCGGGGAACACAGATACGCAGTATTTT. This chain links TRBV29-1 with TRBJ2-3, with 12 bases that match TRBD2. CDR3 size: 14 residues. The V gene's germline CDR1 is SQVTM and CDR2 ANQGSEA. V lost 8 bases, J lost 2 bases, and 5 bases stayed unmatched.

The chain couples TRBV6-1 to TRBJ1-1; unclear D gene. The CDR3 consists of 12 residues. The germline V gene encodes CDR1 MNHNS and CDR2 SASEGT. The V end was cut by 2 bases, the J end by 11 bases, with 12 bases between. CDR3 sequence reads: CASSERTGYAFF. CDR3 coding DNA: TGTGCCAGCAGTGAAAGGACCGGTTATGCTTTCTTT.

The chain has TRBV4-1 and TRBJ2-2; TRBD1 matches 8 bases. The V segment lost 4 bases and the J segment 3 bases; nucleotides outside the gene matches: 4. The CDR3 has 15 residues. Germline lookup yields CDR1 MGHRA and CDR2 YSYEKL. The CDR3 DNA reads as TGCGCCAGCAGCCCCGGACAGGGATACACCGGGGAGCTGTTTTTT. Protein sequence: CASSPGQGYTGELFF.

The chain uses TRBV9 and TRBJ2-7; D is ambiguous. CDR3 length: 15 amino acids. The germline CDR1 and CDR2 sequences are SGDLS and YYNGEE. Trimming pared 0 bases from V and 2 bases from J, leaving 12 bases between. For the CDR3, the DNA is TGTGCCAGCAGCGTAGCTCCCGGGCAGCCCTACGAGCAGTACTTC. Encoded protein: CASSVAPGQPYEQYF.

The CDR3 coding sequence is TGTGCCAGCAGCCACGCCGTTCCCTACGAGCAGTACTTC. Translated: CASSHAVPYEQYF. This chain joins TRBV6-6 and TRBJ2-7; D remains ambiguous. V lost 6 bases and J 2 bases, leaving 11 bases between the germline ends. The CDR3 extends over 13 amino acids. Germline CDR1 MNHNY, CDR2 SVGAGI (reference sequence).

The V gene is TRBV6-6, the J gene TRBJ2-1; D is unresolved. CDR1 MNHNY and CDR2 SVGAGI come from the germline V gene (reference sequence). CDR3 length: 11 residues. Between the trimmed V and J ends, which lost 7 bases and 9 bases, there was a span of 10 bases. Here the CDR3 DNA reads TGTGCCAGCACCGCAAGCCTTGAGCAGTTCTTC. Its protein product is CASTASLEQFF.

This clone appeared once. In nucleotides, the CDR3 is TGTGCCAGCAGCCCGTCGAGGCAGGCGATCTCCTACAATGAGCAGTTCTTC. It specifies CASSPSRQAISYNEQFF. The chain recombines TRBV5-4 with TRBJ2-1; D unresolved. Trimming pared 4 bases from V and 0 bases from J, leaving 17 bases between. Germline CDR1 reads SGHNT; CDR2 reads YYREEE (reference sequence). CDR3 length: 17 amino acids.

The CDR3 DNA reads as TGCGCCAGCAGCTCCGACAGGATCTCTGGAAACACCATATATTTT. Amino acids: CASSSDRISGNTIYF. The genes are TRBV5-1 and TRBJ1-3; maybe TRBD1 (6 bases). This CDR3 contains 15 residues. Germline lookup yields CDR1 SGHRS and CDR2 YFSETQ. Trimming stripped 3 bases from V and 0 bases from J, with 10 bases between.

The chain employs TRBV5-1 and TRBJ2-5; 8 positions match TRBD1. The CDR3 has 14 amino acids. V dropped 3 bases and J dropped 5; count of bases not matched to a gene: 6. The germline V gene has CDR1 SGHRS and CDR2 YFSETQ. CDR3 residues: CASSWTGYRETQYF. CDR3 sequence (DNA): TGCGCCAGCAGCTGGACAGGGTATAGGGAGACCCAGTACTTC.

This clone was counted a few times. This sequence joins TRBV5-1 and TRBJ2-3; D gene uncertain. V shed 1 base and J shed 2 bases, with 5 bases lying between them. CDR3 length: 13 amino acids. The germline V gene encodes CDR1 SGHRS and CDR2 YFSETQ. The CDR3 loop is CASSLFPTDTQYF. DNA of the CDR3: TGCGCCAGCAGCTTGTTCCCCACAGATACGCAGTATTTT.